The 17 T cell receptor beta chains listed next were all sequenced from one sample in a study of blood T cells in healthy people across ages. A J-beta primer mix and a sample-barcoded 5' primer were used in a second PCR of roughly 6 to 11 cycles. MiXCR was run by TCRdb on the 5' RACE reads, yielding one entry per CDR3 protein. Of nearly 1 million distinct CDR3 sequences listed, about 51% are singletons. The sequencing sample was made of blood. These receptors were taken from a woman between 55 and 75 years old in good health.

With respect to this clonotype: Germline and junction disagree at one end, which may indicate a read error. The V call is TRBV12-3 or TRBV12-4, the J call TRBJ2-2, with D perhaps matching TRBD2 (6 bases). The CDR3 totals 19 residues. The CDR3 DNA follows: TGTGCCAGCCACCGTTGGGAGGTCCTTTTCAGGGAGAACACCGGGGAGCAGTTTTTT. Amino acids: CASHRWEVLFRENTGEQFF.

The chain carries TRBV6-1 and TRBJ2-7; TRBD2 matches 9 bases. V lost 4 bases to trimming and J lost 3 bases; unmatched junction nucleotides: 7. Germline V gene lookup returns CDR1 MNHNS and CDR2 SASEGT. The CDR3 is 15 residues long. CDR3 region: CASSAETSGFYEQYF. DNA of the CDR3: TGTGCCAGCAGTGCCGAGACTAGCGGATTCTACGAGCAGTACTTC.

The chain carries TRBV6-5 and TRBJ2-6, with a tentative D call TRBD2 (7 bases). The CDR3 length is 19 residues. Trimming removed 1 base from V and 0 bases from J, with 16 bases in between. The germline CDR1 and CDR2 sequences are MNHEY and SVGAGI. For the CDR3, the DNA is TGTGCCAGCAGTTACTGGCTAGGGGGGGGCCGCTCTGGGGCCAACGTCCTGACTTTC. It is translated as CASSYWLGGGRSGANVLTF.

This clonotype occurred a few times. This chain joins TRBV5-1 and TRBJ2-7, with 10 nucleotides matching TRBD1. V gave up 4 bases and J gave up 0 bases; unmatched junction bases: 4. CDR3 length equals 15 residues. Germline CDR1 and CDR2: SGHRS and YFSETQ. This CDR3 reads CASSQTGGPSYEQYF. The CDR3 DNA reads as TGCGCCAGCAGCCAGACAGGGGGCCCCTCCTACGAGCAGTACTTC.

Only a few counts were recorded for this clonotype. The V call is TRBV9, the J call TRBJ2-3; TRBD2 matches at 7 bases. CDR1 and CDR2 from the germline V gene are SGDLS and YYNGEE. Trimming took 0 bases from V and 1 from J; bases not matched to a gene: 5. This CDR3 has 16 amino acids. The CDR3 DNA follows: TGTGCCAGCAGCGTAGTCGGCGGGAGAGGCACAGATACGCAGTATTTT. Translating gives CASSVVGGRGTDTQYF.

In its sample, this clonotype was seen once. This chain joins TRBV28 and TRBJ2-1, with no clear D. Per the germline V gene, CDR1 is MDHEN and CDR2 is SYDVKM. This CDR3 contains 8 residues. In DNA, the CDR3 is TGTGTCGACAATGAGCAGTTCTTC. This encodes CVDNEQFF.

Comment on this clonotype: This likely comes from a read error, as the CDR3 has no conserved phenylalanine or tryptophan at its end. The CDR3 loop reads CASNQVSSTDTSGYGYTL. The CDR3, as DNA: TGTGCCAGCAACCAAGTATCCTCCACGGACACCTCGGGGTATGGCTACACCTTA. The chain couples TRBV4-2 to TRBJ1-2, with a tentative D call TRBD1 (5 bases). Germline V CDR1 and CDR2: LGHNA, YNFKEQ. CDR3 length equals 18 residues.

The genes are TRBV9 and TRBJ2-5; D unclear. The DNA end is a closer match to TRBJ2-7, so the J assignment may be wrong. This CDR3 spans 15 amino acids. Germline V gene data show CDR1 as SGDLS and CDR2 as YYNGEE. For the CDR3, the DNA is TGTGCCAGCAGCGCCCGAGAAAATGAATACTACGAGCAGTACTTC. Protein sequence: CASSARENEYYEQYF.

A few counts support this clonotype. The rearrangement uses TRBV7-2 and TRBJ2-5, with TRBD1 as a possible D gene (6 bases). Germline CDR1 SGHTA, CDR2 FQGNSA. This CDR3 is 13 amino acids long. V lost 7 bases and J 4 bases, leaving 13 bases between the germline ends. CDR3 nucleotides: TGTGCCAGCAATTGGGGGCCCGGAGAGACCCAGTACTTC. Translating gives CASNWGPGETQYF.

The chain recombines TRBV6-1 with TRBJ1-1; D possibly corresponds to TRBD1 (6 bases). Trimming took 6 bases from V and 1 from J, leaving 21 bases between them. This CDR3 comprises 17 residues. Per germline, CDR1 MNHNS and CDR2 SASEGT. CDR3 sequence (DNA): TGTGCCAGCAGCCCTCTTAACGGAGGGGGATGGAACACTGAAGCTTTCTTT. Its translation: CASSPLNGGGWNTEAFF.

Ten or more counts support this clonotype. CDR3 DNA: TGCGCCAGCAGCTTCCTAGGACAGGAGTCCTACGAGCAGTACTTC. It yields the protein CASSFLGQESYEQYF. The V gene is TRBV5-1, the J gene TRBJ2-7, with 7 bases lining up with TRBD1. The CDR3 length is 15 residues. Germline CDR1 is SGHRS and CDR2 is YFSETQ. Trimming took 2 bases from V and 1 from J; bases not matched to a gene: 6.

This clonotype was detected only a few times. This rearrangement joins TRBV28 to TRBJ2-7; D is unresolved. V was trimmed by 5 bases and J by 6 bases, leaving 11 bases between them. Germline V gives CDR1 MDHEN, CDR2 SYDVKM. The CDR3 extends over 12 amino acids. CDR3 amino acids: CASSLGWVEQYF. The CDR3 region has the DNA TGTGCCAGCAGTCTCGGGTGGGTCGAGCAGTACTTC.

This clonotype was seen more than once but under ten times. J is TRBJ2-3 and V is TRBV10-3, with 12 positions matching TRBD2. This CDR3 is built from 17 residues. Germline V gives CDR1 ENHRY, CDR2 SYGVKD. V lost 6 bases and J lost 2; bases outside the gene matches: 9. The CDR3 reads CAIRRLAGVGHTDTQYF. In DNA form, the CDR3 reads TGTGCCATCAGGAGACTAGCGGGAGTTGGACACACAGATACGCAGTATTTT.

This clonotype showed up just a few times. V usage is TRBV29-1 and J usage is TRBJ2-7; no definite D call. Trimming left V 4 bases short and J 5 bases short, with 9 bases between. This CDR3 is built from 11 residues. Germline V lookup: CDR1 SQVTM, CDR2 ANQGSEA. This chain's CDR3 is CSVVSYDEQYF. CDR3 DNA sequence: TGCAGCGTTGTATCTTACGACGAGCAGTACTTC.

This chain's CDR3 is CASSPPSGKSYEQYF. The CDR3 nucleotides are TGTGCCAGCTCACCACCGTCAGGCAAGTCCTACGAGCAGTACTTC. J is TRBJ2-7 and V is TRBV18; D unresolved. V was trimmed by 0 bases and J by 1 base, leaving 10 bases between them. CDR1 is KGHSH and CDR2 is LQKENI in the germline V gene. The CDR3 is 15 residues long. The full variable domain, completed using reference TRBV18 and TRBJ2-7, is NAGVMQNPRHLVRRRGQEARLRCSPMKGHSHVYWYRQLPEEGLKFMVYLQKENIIDESGMPKERFSAEFPKEGPSILRIQQVVRGDSAAYFCASSPPSGKSYEQYFGPGTRLTVT.

The rearrangement links TRBV7-2 to TRBJ1-5; D unclear. This CDR3 comprises 14 residues. With 4 bases removed from V and 2 bases from J, the gap between germline ends came to 9 bases. CDR1 and CDR2 (germline): SGHTA, FQGNSA. CDR3 residues: CASSSLGGNQPQHF. The CDR3 nucleotides read TGTGCCAGCAGCTCCCTGGGCGGCAATCAGCCCCAGCATTTT.

The rearrangement links TRBV28 to TRBJ2-4, with 7 positions matching TRBD2. The closer fit of TRBJ2-7 to the DNA end suggests the J call may be wrong. Germline assignment: CDR1 MDHEN and CDR2 SYDVKM. This CDR3 is 16 amino acids long. The CDR3 sequence: CASSLSVAGAAYEQYF. The CDR3, as DNA: TGTGCCAGCAGTTTATCGGTGGCGGGAGCGGCCTACGAGCAGTACTTC.